These 19 T cell receptor beta chains came from one sample sequenced in a study of T cells after yellow fever vaccination. TCRdb used MiXCR to reprocess the 5' RACE reads, holding one entry per CDR3 protein. Found here are 500,000 to 650,000 distinct CDR3 sequences, less than 20% of them singletons; the top ten hold 17%. The sample in question was PBMCs, obtained 5 to 6 days after the first yellow fever vaccination. These receptors were collected from a man younger than 35 who received the YFV17D yellow fever vaccine.

This clonotype was seen a few times. The gene calls are TRBV19 and TRBJ1-2; D unclear. Germline V lookup: CDR1 LNHDA, CDR2 SQIVND (reference sequence). The ends were cut back, 5 bases at V and 6 bases at J, with 16 bases in the middle. The CDR3 totals 14 residues. The CDR3 region has the DNA TGTGCCAGTAGTCCGCTAGGACTGCTCGATGGCTACACCTTC. Protein sequence: CASSPLGLLDGYTF.

The gene calls are TRBV3-1 and TRBJ2-1, with 11 bases that match TRBD2. CDR1 LGHDT and CDR2 YNNKEL come from the germline V gene (reference sequence). V was pared by 6 bases and J by 6 bases, with 7 bases of the junction left unmatched. This CDR3 has 15 residues. CDR3: CASRHLAGGGNEQFF. The CDR3 DNA sequence: TGTGCCAGCAGGCACCTAGCGGGGGGCGGCAATGAGCAGTTCTTC.

Here the CDR3 reads CASSLAGPSVGTQYF. The CDR3 coding sequence is TGTGCCAGCAGCTTAGCCGGGCCGAGTGTTGGTACGCAGTATTTT. The chain has TRBV7-2 and TRBJ2-3, with D uncertain. Germline V gene sequence: CDR1 SGHTA, CDR2 FQGNSA. The CDR3 consists of 15 residues. Trimming pared 0 bases from V and 8 bases from J, leaving 15 bases between.

This chain uses TRBV20-1 with TRBJ2-3; 7 bases align to TRBD2. The CDR3 is 19 residues long. Germline CDR1 and CDR2: DFQATT and SNEGSKA (reference sequence). V dropped 0 bases and J dropped 0; count of bases not matched to a gene: 15. The CDR3 DNA reads TGCAGTGCTAGAGAGCCGCCTGGGCGGGGGAGGACTAGCACAGATACGCAGTATTTT. Its translation: CSAREPPGRGRTSTDTQYF.

This clonotype turned up a few times. The chain is built from TRBV5-1 and TRBJ2-2; 8 bases map to TRBD1. The CDR3 runs 17 residues. With 4 bases clipped from V and 0 bases from J, the junction kept 8 bases outside the gene matches. Germline-derived CDR1 and CDR2 are SGHRS and YFSETQ. The CDR3 sequence is CASSIPGTGANTGELFF. The CDR3 region has the DNA TGCGCCAGCAGCATTCCCGGGACAGGCGCGAACACCGGGGAGCTGTTTTTT.

This clonotype was seen a few times. The chain uses TRBV20-1 and TRBJ2-1, with TRBD2 matching over 8 bases. From germline, CDR1 is DFQATT and CDR2 SNEGSKA (reference sequence). V shed 5 bases and J 8 bases; nucleotides not matched to a gene: 11. The CDR3 covers 14 residues. CDR3 protein: CSASSGGFRHEQFF. In DNA form, the CDR3 reads TGCAGTGCTTCTTCGGGGGGGTTTCGACATGAGCAGTTCTTC.

The rearrangement links TRBV6-5 to TRBJ2-3; the D is unclear. The germline V and J ends were trimmed by 0 bases and 3 bases, with 7 bases remaining between them. Germline CDR1 MNHEY, CDR2 SVGAGI. The CDR3 runs 14 residues. This CDR3 is CASSYSRPTDTQYF. Written as DNA, the CDR3 is TGTGCCAGCAGTTACTCGAGACCGACAGATACGCAGTATTTT.

J is TRBJ1-5 and V is TRBV2; TRBD1 might be the D (6 bases). V shed 6 bases and J shed 4 bases, with 10 bases lying between them. CDR1 is SNHLY and CDR2 is FYNNEI in the germline V gene. The CDR3 spans 13 residues. The CDR3 loop reads CASRTGWNQPQHF. The CDR3 DNA is TGTGCCAGCAGGACAGGCTGGAATCAGCCCCAGCATTTT.

As regards this clonotype: A much larger clone lies a single base off, so this may be a read error. The rearrangement joins TRBV4-3 to TRBJ1-2; D call uncertain. Germline V gives CDR1 LGHNA, CDR2 YSLEER. The CDR3 has 15 amino acids. V was pared by 0 bases and J by 1 base, with 9 bases between. Written as DNA, the CDR3 is TGCGCCAGCAGCCAAGAGTGGGTGGTTAACTATGGCTACACCTTC. Its protein is CASSQEWVVNYGYTF.

The J gene is TRBJ2-1, the V gene TRBV10-3; no clear D gene. This CDR3 contains 14 residues. V was trimmed by 0 bases and J by 4 bases, leaving 7 bases between them. Germline CDR1 and CDR2: ENHRY and SYGVKD. CDR3 loop: CAISESGRYNEQFF. In DNA form, the CDR3 reads TGTGCCATCAGTGAGTCCGGTAGATACAATGAGCAGTTCTTC.

The chain joins TRBV18 to TRBJ2-5; D unresolved. The CDR3 length is 14 residues. The germline gives CDR1 KGHSH, CDR2 LQKENI. The ends were cut back, 0 bases at V and 3 bases at J, with 8 bases in the middle. CDR3 loop: CASSPPMQEETQYF. CDR3 coding DNA: TGTGCCAGCTCACCACCGATGCAGGAAGAGACCCAGTACTTC.

V gene TRBV5-1 combines with J gene TRBJ1-1, with 8 bases matching TRBD1. There are 16 residues in the CDR3. With V trimmed by 5 bases and J by 1 base, 10 bases remained unmatched. The germline gives CDR1 SGHRS, CDR2 YFSETQ. CDR3 DNA sequence: TGCGCCAGCAGTGTAGGACAGGGTTTCTCGAACACTGAAGCTTTCTTT. Amino acids: CASSVGQGFSNTEAFF. The variable domain in full, with the rest retrieved from reference TRBV5-1 and TRBJ1-1, is KAGVTQTPRYLIKTRGQQVTLSCSPISGHRSVSWYQQTPGQGLQFLFEYFSETQRNKGNFPGRFSGRQFSNSRSEMNVSTLELGDSALYLCASSVGQGFSNTEAFFGQGTRLTVV.

This clonotype was counted between two and nine times. This chain connects TRBV7-2 to TRBJ1-1; D might be TRBD1 (5 bases). CDR1 and CDR2 (germline): SGHTA, FQGNSA. V gave up 0 bases and J gave up 0 bases, with 14 bases separating them. The CDR3 contains 17 residues. The CDR3 reads CASSLAPGWGMNTEAFF. The CDR3 DNA sequence: TGTGCCAGCAGCTTAGCGCCTGGATGGGGGATGAACACTGAAGCTTTCTTT.

CDR3 in amino acids: CASSLLNSMGEETQYF. The CDR3 DNA follows: TGCGCCAGCAGCCTCCTTAATAGCATGGGAGAGGAGACCCAGTACTTC. The chain uses TRBV5-1 and TRBJ2-5; TRBD2 might be the D (5 bases). The CDR3 loop spans 16 amino acids. Germline CDR1 and CDR2: SGHRS and YFSETQ. V lost 4 bases, J lost 5 bases, and 21 bases lay in between.

This clonotype was detected ten times or more. The rearrangement uses TRBV10-3 and TRBJ1-5; D is uncertain. Trimming removed 7 bases from V and 10 bases from J, with 14 bases in between. This CDR3 has 12 residues. The V gene's germline CDR1 is ENHRY and CDR2 SYGVKD. CDR3 sequence (DNA): TGTGCCATCAAGGAGTTGGAGGGACCCCAGCATTTT. Encoded protein: CAIKELEGPQHF.

This clonotype was found a few times. V gene TRBV20-1 combines with J gene TRBJ2-2; 8 nucleotides agree with TRBD2. The CDR3 totals 15 residues. Losses at the gene ends were 4 bases for V and 4 bases for J; bases not matched to a gene: 8. Germline-derived CDR1 and CDR2 are DFQATT and SNEGSKA (reference sequence). CDR3 DNA: TGCAGTGCTATAAGAAGCGGGGGAGGCACCGGGGAGCTGTTTTTT. It encodes CSAIRSGGGTGELFF.

J is TRBJ2-1 and V is TRBV12-3 or TRBV12-4; the match to TRBD2 covers 12 bases. The CDR3 spans 14 residues. V lost 6 bases, J lost 9 bases, and 6 bases stayed unmatched. CDR3 in DNA: TGTGCCAGCAGCCCACTAGCGGGGGGCGTTGAGCAGTTCTTC. As protein: CASSPLAGGVEQFF.

The rearrangement joins TRBV5-5 to TRBJ2-2; either TRBD1 or TRBD2 may fit D (6 bases each). The CDR3 runs to 15 residues. V was cut by 2 bases and J by 7 bases, with 15 bases left in between. Germline CDR1 SGHKS, CDR2 YYEKEE (reference sequence). CDR3 nucleotides: TGTGCCAGCAGCTTTGAAGGGGGACTTGGCGGGGAGCTGTTTTTT. As protein: CASSFEGGLGGELFF.

The J gene is TRBJ2-7, the V gene TRBV5-1, with 9 positions matching TRBD1. V lost 4 bases and J lost 2; bases outside the gene matches: 7. Per the germline V gene, CDR1 is SGHRS and CDR2 is YFSETQ. The CDR3 runs to 15 residues. The CDR3 DNA sequence: TGCGCCAGCAGCCCGTCGACAGGGGGGACCTACGAGCAGTACTTC. Amino acids: CASSPSTGGTYEQYF.